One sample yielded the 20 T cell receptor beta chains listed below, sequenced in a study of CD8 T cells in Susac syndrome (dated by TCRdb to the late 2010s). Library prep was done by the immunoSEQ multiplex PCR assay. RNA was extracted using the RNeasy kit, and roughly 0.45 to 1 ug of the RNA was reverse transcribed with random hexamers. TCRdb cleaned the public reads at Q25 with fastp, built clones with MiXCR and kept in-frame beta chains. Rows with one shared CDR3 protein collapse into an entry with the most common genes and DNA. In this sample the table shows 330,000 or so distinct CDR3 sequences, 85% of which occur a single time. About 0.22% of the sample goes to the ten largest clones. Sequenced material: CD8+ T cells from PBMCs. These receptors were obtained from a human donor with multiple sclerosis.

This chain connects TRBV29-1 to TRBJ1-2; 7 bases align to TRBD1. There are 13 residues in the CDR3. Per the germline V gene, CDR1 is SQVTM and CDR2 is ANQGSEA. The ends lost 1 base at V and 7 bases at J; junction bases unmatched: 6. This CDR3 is CSVEGRQGPGYTF. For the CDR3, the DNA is TGCAGCGTTGAAGGTCGACAGGGCCCTGGCTACACCTTC.

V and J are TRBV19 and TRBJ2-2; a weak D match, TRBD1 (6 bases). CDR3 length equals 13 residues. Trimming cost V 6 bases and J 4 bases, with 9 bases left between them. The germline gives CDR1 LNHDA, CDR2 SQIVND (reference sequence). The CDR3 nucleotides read TGTGCCAGTAGAACAGGGCGCACCGGGGAGCTGTTTTTT. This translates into CASRTGRTGELFF. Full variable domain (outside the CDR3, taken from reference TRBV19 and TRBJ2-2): DGGITQSPKYLFRKEGQNVTLSCEQNLNHDAMYWYRQDPGQGLRLIYYSQIVNDFQKGDIAEGYSVSREKKESFPLTVTSAQKNPTAFYLCASRTGRTGELFFGEGSRLTVL.

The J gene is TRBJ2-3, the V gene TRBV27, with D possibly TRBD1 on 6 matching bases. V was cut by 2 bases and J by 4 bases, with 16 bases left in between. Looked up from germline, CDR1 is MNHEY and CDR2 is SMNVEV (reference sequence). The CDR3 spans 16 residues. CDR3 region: CASSLVGHETADTQYF. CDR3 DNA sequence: TGTGCCAGCAGTTTAGTGGGACACGAAACAGCAGATACGCAGTATTTT.

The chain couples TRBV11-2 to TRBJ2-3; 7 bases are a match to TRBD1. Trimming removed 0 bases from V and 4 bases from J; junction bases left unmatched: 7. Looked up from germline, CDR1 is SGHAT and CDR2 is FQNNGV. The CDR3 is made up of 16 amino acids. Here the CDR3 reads CASSLEGQSYADTQYF. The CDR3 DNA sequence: TGTGCCAGCAGCTTAGAGGGACAGTCATACGCAGATACGCAGTATTTT.

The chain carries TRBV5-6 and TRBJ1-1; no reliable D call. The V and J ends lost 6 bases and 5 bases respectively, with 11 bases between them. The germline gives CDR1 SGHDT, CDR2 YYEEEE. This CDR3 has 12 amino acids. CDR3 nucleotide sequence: TGTGCCAGCACCGCCGCCGGAACTGAAGCTTTCTTT. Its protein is CASTAAGTEAFF.

CDR3 sequence: CASGEEEVTMSSYNEQFF. The CDR3 DNA follows: TGTGCCAGCGGGGAGGAGGAGGTCACTATGAGCTCCTACAATGAGCAGTTCTTC. The chain couples TRBV6-1 to TRBJ2-1; maybe TRBD2 (6 bases). Germline values: CDR1 MNHNS, CDR2 SASEGT. This CDR3 is 18 amino acids long. The V gene lost 8 bases and the J gene lost 0 bases, with 23 bases spanning the gap.

Written as DNA, the CDR3 is TGTGCCAGCAGTTTATTTGGTGGGTTAAACAATGAGCAGTTCTTC. Encoded protein: CASSLFGGLNNEQFF. The chain is built from TRBV27 and TRBJ2-1; D not certain. Trimming took off 1 base at V and 5 bases at J, with 12 bases between the two ends. There are 15 residues in the CDR3. Germline V gives CDR1 MNHEY, CDR2 SMNVEV (reference sequence).

As DNA, the CDR3 is TGTGCCAGCAGCTCAGGGACCTCTGGCCACGAGCAGTACTTC. It yields the protein CASSSGTSGHEQYF. The chain combines TRBV7-9 with TRBJ2-7; D tentatively reads TRBD1 or TRBD2 (5 bases each). The V gene lost 4 bases and the J gene lost 5 bases, with 15 bases spanning the gap. This CDR3 has 14 residues. Germline V gene data show CDR1 as SEHNR and CDR2 as FQNEAQ (reference sequence). Variable domain in full (rest from reference TRBV7-9 and TRBJ2-7): DTGVSQNPRHKITKRGQNVTFRCDPISEHNRLYWYRQTLGQGPEFLTYFQNEAQLEKSRLLSDRFSAERPKGSFSTLEIQRTEQGDSAMYLCASSSGTSGHEQYFGPGTRLTVT.

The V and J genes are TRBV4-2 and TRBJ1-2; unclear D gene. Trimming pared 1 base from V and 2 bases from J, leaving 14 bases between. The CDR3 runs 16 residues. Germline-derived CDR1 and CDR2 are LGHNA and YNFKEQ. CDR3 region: CASSQAPHWGNYGYTF. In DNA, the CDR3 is TGTGCCAGCAGCCAAGCTCCCCACTGGGGAAACTATGGCTACACCTTC.

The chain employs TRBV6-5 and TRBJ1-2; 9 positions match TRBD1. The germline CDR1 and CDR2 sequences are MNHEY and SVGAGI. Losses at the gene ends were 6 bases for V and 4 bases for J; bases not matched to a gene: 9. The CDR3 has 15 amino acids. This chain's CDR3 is CASSPGTGSIYGYTF. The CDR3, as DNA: TGTGCCAGCAGCCCCGGGACAGGGAGTATCTATGGCTACACCTTC.

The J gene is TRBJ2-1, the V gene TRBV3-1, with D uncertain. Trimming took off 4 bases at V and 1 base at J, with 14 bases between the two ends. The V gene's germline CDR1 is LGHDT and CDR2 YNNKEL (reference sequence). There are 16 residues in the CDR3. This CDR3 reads CASSPFSVRSYNEQFF. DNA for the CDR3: TGTGCCAGCAGCCCATTCTCGGTCCGGTCCTACAATGAGCAGTTCTTC.

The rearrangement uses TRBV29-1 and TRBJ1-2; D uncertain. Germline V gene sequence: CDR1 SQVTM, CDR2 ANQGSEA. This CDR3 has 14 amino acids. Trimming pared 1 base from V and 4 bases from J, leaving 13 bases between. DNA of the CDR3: TGCAGCGTTGAAGGTTTGGACGGCTTCTATGGCTACACCTTC. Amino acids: CSVEGLDGFYGYTF.

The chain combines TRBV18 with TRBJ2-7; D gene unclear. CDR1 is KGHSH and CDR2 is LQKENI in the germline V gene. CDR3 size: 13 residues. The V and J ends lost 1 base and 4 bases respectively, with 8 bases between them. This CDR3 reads CASSPRNLYEQYF. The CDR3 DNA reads TGTGCCAGCTCACCACGGAACCTATACGAGCAGTACTTC.

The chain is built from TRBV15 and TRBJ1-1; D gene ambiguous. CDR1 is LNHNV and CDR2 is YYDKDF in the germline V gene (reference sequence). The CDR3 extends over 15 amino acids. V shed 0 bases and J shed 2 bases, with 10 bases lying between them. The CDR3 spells CATSRDVGSNTEAFF. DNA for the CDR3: TGTGCCACCAGCAGAGATGTCGGCAGCAACACTGAAGCTTTCTTT. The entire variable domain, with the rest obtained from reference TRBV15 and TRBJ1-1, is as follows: DAMVIQNPRYQVTQFGKPVTLSCSQTLNHNVMYWYQQKSSQAPKLLFHYYDKDFNNEADTPDNFQSRRPNTSFCFLDIRSPGLGDTAMYLCATSRDVGSNTEAFFGQGTRLTVV.

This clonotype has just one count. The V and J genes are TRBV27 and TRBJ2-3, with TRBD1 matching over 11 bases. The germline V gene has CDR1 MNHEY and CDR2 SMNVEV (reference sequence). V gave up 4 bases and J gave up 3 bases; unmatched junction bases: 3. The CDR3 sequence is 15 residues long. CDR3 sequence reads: CASSSGTGGTDTQYF. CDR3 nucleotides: TGTGCCAGCAGTTCCGGGACAGGGGGGACAGATACGCAGTATTTT.

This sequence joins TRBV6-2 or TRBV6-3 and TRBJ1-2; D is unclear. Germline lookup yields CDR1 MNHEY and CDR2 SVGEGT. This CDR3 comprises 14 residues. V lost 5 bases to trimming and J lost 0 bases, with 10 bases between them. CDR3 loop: CASSADGSNYGYTF. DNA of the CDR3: TGTGCCAGCAGTGCGGACGGATCTAACTATGGCTACACCTTC.

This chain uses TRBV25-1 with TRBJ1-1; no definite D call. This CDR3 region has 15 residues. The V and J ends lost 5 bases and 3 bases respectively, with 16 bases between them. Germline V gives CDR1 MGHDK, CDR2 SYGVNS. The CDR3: CASSLSGGAYTEAFF. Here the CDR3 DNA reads TGTGCCAGCAGTCTCTCAGGAGGAGCGTACACTGAAGCTTTCTTT.

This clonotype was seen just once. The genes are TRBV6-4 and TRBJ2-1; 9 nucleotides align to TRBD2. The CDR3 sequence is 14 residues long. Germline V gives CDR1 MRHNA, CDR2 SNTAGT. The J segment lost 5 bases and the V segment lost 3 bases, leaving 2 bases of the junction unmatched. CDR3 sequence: CASSESSGNNEQFF. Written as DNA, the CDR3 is TGTGCCAGCAGTGAATCTAGCGGGAACAATGAGCAGTTCTTC.

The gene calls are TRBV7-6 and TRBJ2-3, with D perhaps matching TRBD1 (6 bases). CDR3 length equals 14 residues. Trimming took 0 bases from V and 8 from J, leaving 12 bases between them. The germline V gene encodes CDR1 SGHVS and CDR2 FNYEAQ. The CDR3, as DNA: TGTGCCAGCAGCTTAGCGATACAGGGTGGTACGCAGTATTTT. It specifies CASSLAIQGGTQYF.

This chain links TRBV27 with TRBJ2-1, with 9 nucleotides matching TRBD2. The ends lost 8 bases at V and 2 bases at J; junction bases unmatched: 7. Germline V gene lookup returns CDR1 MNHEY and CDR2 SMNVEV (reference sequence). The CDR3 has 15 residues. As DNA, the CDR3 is TGTGCCAGCGCCCTGGCTAGCGGGACCTACAATGAGCAGTTCTTC. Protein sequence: CASALASGTYNEQFF.